The clone carrying this T cell receptor beta chain was detected only a few times. This sample is part of a study of control samples from healthy donors and cancer patients. The CDR3 is made up of 14 amino acids. Germline lookup yields CDR1 KGHSH and CDR2 LQKENI. Trimming took off 1 base at V and 5 bases at J, with 11 bases between the two ends. The data were produced by immunoSEQ multiplex PCR, yet TCRdb's version contains in-frame clones alone and is incomplete. Of about 89,000 clones listed, about 89% are singletons. The material sequenced was blood. The receptor was isolated from a young man in good health. The chain recombines TRBV18 with TRBJ2-5, with D tentatively TRBD1 or TRBD2 (5 bases each). The CDR3 coding sequence is TGTGCCAGCTCACCACTGAGGGGCGGGGAGACCCAGTACTTC. Its protein is CASSPLRGGETQYF.